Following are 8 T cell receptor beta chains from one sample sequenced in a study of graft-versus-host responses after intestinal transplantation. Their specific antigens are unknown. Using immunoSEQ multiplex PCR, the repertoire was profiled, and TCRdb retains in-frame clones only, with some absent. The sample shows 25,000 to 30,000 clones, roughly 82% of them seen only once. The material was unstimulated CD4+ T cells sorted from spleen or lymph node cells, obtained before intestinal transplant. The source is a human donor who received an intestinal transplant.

CDR3 amino acids: CASSLEAYSSYNEQFF. The CDR3 DNA reads as TGTGCCAGCAGCTTAGAAGCGTATAGCTCCTACAATGAGCAGTTCTTC. This chain uses TRBV7-2 with TRBJ2-1; D uncertain. The germline V gene has CDR1 SGHTA and CDR2 FQGNSA. V lost 1 base to trimming and J lost 0 bases, with 10 bases between them. This CDR3 has 16 residues. Together with reference TRBV7-2 and TRBJ2-1, the CDR3 gives the full variable domain: GAGVSQSPSNKVTEKGKDVELRCDPISGHTALYWYRQSLGQGLEFLIYFQGNSAPDKSGLPSDRFSAERTGGSVSTLTIQRTQQEDSAVYLCASSLEAYSSYNEQFFGPGTRLTVL.

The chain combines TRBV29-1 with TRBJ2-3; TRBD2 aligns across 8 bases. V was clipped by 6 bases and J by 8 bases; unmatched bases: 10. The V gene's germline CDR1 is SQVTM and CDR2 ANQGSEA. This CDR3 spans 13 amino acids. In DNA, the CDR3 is TGCAGCGTGGCGGGACTAGGCTTCGGTACGCAGTATTTT. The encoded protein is CSVAGLGFGTQYF.

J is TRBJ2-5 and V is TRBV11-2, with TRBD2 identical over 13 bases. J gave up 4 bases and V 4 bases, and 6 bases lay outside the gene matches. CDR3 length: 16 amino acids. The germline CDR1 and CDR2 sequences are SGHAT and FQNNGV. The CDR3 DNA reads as TGTGCCAGCAGCTCCCGGACTAGCGGGAGCGGAGAGACCCAGTACTTC. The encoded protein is CASSSRTSGSGETQYF. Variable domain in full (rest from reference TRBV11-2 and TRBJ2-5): EAGVAQSPRYKIIEKRQSVAFWCNPISGHATLYWYQQILGQGPKLLIQFQNNGVVDDSQLPKDRFSAERLKGVDSTLKIQPAKLEDSAVYLCASSSRTSGSGETQYFGPGTRLLVL.

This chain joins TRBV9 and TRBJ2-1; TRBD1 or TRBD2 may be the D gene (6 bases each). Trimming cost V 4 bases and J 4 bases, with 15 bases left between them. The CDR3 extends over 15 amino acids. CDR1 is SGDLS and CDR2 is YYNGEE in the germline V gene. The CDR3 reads CASSPGGGAYNEQFF. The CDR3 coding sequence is TGTGCCAGCAGCCCCGGGGGCGGGGCTTACAATGAGCAGTTCTTC.

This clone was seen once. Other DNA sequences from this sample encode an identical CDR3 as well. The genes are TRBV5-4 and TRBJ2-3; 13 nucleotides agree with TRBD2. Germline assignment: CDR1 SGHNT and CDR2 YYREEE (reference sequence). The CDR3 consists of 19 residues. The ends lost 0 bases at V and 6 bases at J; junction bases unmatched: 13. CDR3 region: CASSLGLLVGLAGEDTQYF. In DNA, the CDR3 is TGTGCCAGCAGCTTGGGTCTGCTCGTAGGACTAGCGGGGGAGGATACGCAGTATTTT.

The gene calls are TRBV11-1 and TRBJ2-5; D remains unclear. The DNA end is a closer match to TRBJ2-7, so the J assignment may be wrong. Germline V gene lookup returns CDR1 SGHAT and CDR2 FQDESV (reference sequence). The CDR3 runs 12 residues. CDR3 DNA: TGTGCCAGCAGCTTAACAGACTACGAGCAGTACTTC. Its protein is CASSLTDYEQYF.

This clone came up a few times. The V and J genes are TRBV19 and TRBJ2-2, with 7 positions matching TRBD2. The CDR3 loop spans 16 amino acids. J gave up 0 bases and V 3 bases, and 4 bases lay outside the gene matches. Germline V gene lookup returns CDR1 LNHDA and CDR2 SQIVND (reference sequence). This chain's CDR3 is CASSMWLAANTGELFF. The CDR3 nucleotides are TGTGCCAGTAGTATGTGGCTAGCGGCGAACACCGGGGAGCTGTTTTTT.

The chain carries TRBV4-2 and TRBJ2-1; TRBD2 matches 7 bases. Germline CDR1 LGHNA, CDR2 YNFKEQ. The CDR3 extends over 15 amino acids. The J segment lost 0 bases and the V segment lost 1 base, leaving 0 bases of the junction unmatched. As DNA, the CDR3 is TGTGCCAGCAGCCAAGGCGGGAGCTCCTACAATGAGCAGTTCTTC. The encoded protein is CASSQGGSSYNEQFF.